The 31 T cell receptor beta chains listed next were all sequenced from one sample in a study of CD8+CD57+ T cells in acquired aplastic anemia. The TCR beta profiling, which covered VDJ combination and CDR3 sequence, was carried out using genomic DNA as the template. MiXCR, run by TCRdb on the reads, gives a single entry per CDR3 protein. The table lists 300,000 or so distinct CDR3 sequences, 56% of them singletons. The sequenced sample was sorted CD4+, CD8+, or CD8+CD57+ T cells (not recorded which) from PBMCs. Receptors originate from a human donor with severe aplastic anemia or a healthy control (not recorded which).

The chain links TRBV5-6 to TRBJ2-7, with D possibly matching TRBD1 (6 bases). Trimming removed 4 bases from V and 0 bases from J, with 14 bases in between. The CDR3 covers 15 residues. From germline, CDR1 is SGHDT and CDR2 YYEEEE. DNA of the CDR3: TGTGCCAGCAGCCCGGACAGTTTATCCTCCTACGAGCAGTACTTC. It translates to CASSPDSLSSYEQYF.

This CDR3 reads CASSLVRNSNQPQHF. The CDR3 region has the DNA TGTGCCAGCAGCTTGGTACGGAATAGCAATCAGCCCCAGCATTTT. V usage is TRBV7-2 and J usage is TRBJ1-5, with unresolved D. Trimming took 3 bases from V and 0 from J, leaving 9 bases between them. The CDR3 is 15 amino acids. The germline gives CDR1 SGHTA, CDR2 FQGNSA.

The rearrangement uses TRBV12-3 or TRBV12-4 and TRBJ1-1; D gene ambiguous. V lost 2 bases, J lost 4 bases, and 8 bases lay in between. This CDR3 comprises 13 residues. The CDR3 coding sequence is TGTGCCAGCAGTTTATGGGCCGGCACTGAAGCTTTCTTT. Translating gives CASSLWAGTEAFF.

CDR3 loop: CASSIQGLDVPQHF. The DNA for the CDR3 is TGTGCCAGCAGCATACAGGGGCTCGATGTGCCCCAGCATTTT. This chain connects TRBV7-9 to TRBJ1-5; TRBD1 matches 7 bases. The CDR3 is made up of 14 amino acids. The J segment lost 9 bases and the V segment lost 5 bases, leaving 10 bases of the junction unmatched. The V gene's germline CDR1 is SEHNR and CDR2 FQNEAQ (reference sequence).

The chain has TRBV6-1 and TRBJ1-1; no definite D call. The length of the CDR3 is 14 residues. Germline CDR1 and CDR2: MNHNS and SASEGT. Trimming took off 4 bases at V and 1 base at J, with 10 bases between the two ends. CDR3 amino acids: CASSVISGNTEAFF. For the CDR3, the DNA is TGTGCCAGCAGTGTAATTTCCGGGAACACTGAAGCTTTCTTT.

In this sample, this clonotype turned up once. This chain connects TRBV9 to TRBJ2-3; 7 bases align to TRBD2. CDR3 length equals 16 residues. The ends lost 0 bases at V and 3 bases at J; junction bases unmatched: 7. Germline V lookup: CDR1 SGDLS, CDR2 YYNGEE. The CDR3 nucleotides are TGTGCCAGCAGCGTAGTGGCTAGCGGTCCGACAGATACGCAGTATTTT. As protein: CASSVVASGPTDTQYF.

The genes are TRBV24-1 and TRBJ2-7; 9 bases agree with TRBD1. The germline CDR1 and CDR2 sequences are KGHDR and SFDVKD. This CDR3 has 12 amino acids. V was clipped by 12 bases and J by 2 bases; unmatched bases: 4. DNA of the CDR3: TGTGCCGGGGGACAGGGTCCCTACGAGCAGTACTTC. Protein: CAGGQGPYEQYF.

Only one count was recorded for this clonotype. This rearrangement joins TRBV2 to TRBJ1-1, with D hard to call. The CDR3 contains 13 residues. Germline V gene data show CDR1 as SNHLY and CDR2 as FYNNEI. V dropped 6 bases and J dropped 5 bases, with 13 bases sitting between them. CDR3 bases: TGTGCCAGCAGCGAGGCAACCGCTACTGAAGCTTTCTTT. Its translation: CASSEATATEAFF.

The rearrangement uses TRBV2 and TRBJ2-2; D is tentatively TRBD1 or TRBD2 (5 bases each). V gave up 5 bases and J gave up 5 bases, with 18 bases separating them. The CDR3 is made up of 16 amino acids. From germline, CDR1 is SNHLY and CDR2 FYNNEI. CDR3 region: CASSYAGVGGTGELFF. Written as DNA, the CDR3 is TGTGCCAGCAGTTACGCAGGTGTTGGGGGAACCGGGGAGCTGTTTTTT.

The CDR3 DNA sequence: TGTGCCAGTGGGGTCGGCGGACGAGCCACAGATACGCAGTATTTT. Amino acid sequence: CASGVGGRATDTQYF. The chain recombines TRBV9 with TRBJ2-3; D is unresolved. Germline CDR1 and CDR2: SGDLS and YYNGEE. V lost 8 bases, J lost 2 bases, and 18 bases lay in between. This CDR3 region has 15 residues.

With regard to this clonotype: This CDR3 is missing its conserved last phenylalanine or tryptophan, likely due to a read error. Because the CDR3's place on the DNA is in doubt, the DNA is left out and the CDR3 is given as listed by TCRdb. The genes are TRBV9 and TRBJ1-6; the table's D call, TRBD1, has no DNA check behind it. Germline-derived CDR1 and CDR2 are SGDLS and YYNGEE. Counting both end residues, the CDR3 totals 8 amino acids. CDR3 amino acids: CASSVGGD.

V and J are TRBV20-1 and TRBJ2-7, with 9 bases lining up with TRBD1. CDR3 length equals 15 residues. CDR1 and CDR2 (germline): DFQATT, SNEGSKA (reference sequence). J lost 4 bases, V lost 6 bases, and 13 bases had no gene match. The CDR3 loop reads CSARWDRETNYEQYF. CDR3 coding DNA: TGCAGTGCCCGATGGGACAGGGAGACTAATTACGAGCAGTACTTC.

In this sample, this clonotype turned up many times. The chain is built from TRBV4-3 and TRBJ1-4; D is unclear. V shed 0 bases and J shed 8 bases, with 13 bases lying between them. The CDR3 has 15 residues. Germline CDR1 is LGHNA and CDR2 is YSLEER. The CDR3 DNA follows: TGCGCCAGCAGCCAAGATCACGGCCTAAGGGAAAAACTGTTTTTT. It encodes CASSQDHGLREKLFF.

This clonotype appeared many times. This chain connects TRBV29-1 to TRBJ1-3; 7 bases are shared with TRBD1. Per germline, CDR1 SQVTM and CDR2 ANQGSEA. The CDR3 length is 14 residues. Unmatched junction bases numbered 9, after V lost 6 bases and J lost 4 bases. DNA for the CDR3: TGCAGCGTCGGAACCAGGGGGGAGGGAAACACCATATATTTT. It is translated as CSVGTRGEGNTIYF.

V usage is TRBV5-1 and J usage is TRBJ2-7, with 8 positions matching TRBD1. The CDR3 covers 14 residues. The ends lost 4 bases at V and 3 bases at J; junction bases unmatched: 6. Per germline, CDR1 SGHRS and CDR2 YFSETQ. The CDR3 here is CASSRPGQDYEQYF. The CDR3 region has the DNA TGCGCCAGCAGCCGGCCGGGACAGGACTACGAGCAGTACTTC.

This sequence joins TRBV2 and TRBJ1-6; D might be TRBD1 (5 bases). Per the germline V gene, CDR1 is SNHLY and CDR2 is FYNNEI. Trimming left V 8 bases short and J 9 bases short, with 14 bases between. This CDR3 has 13 amino acids. As DNA, the CDR3 is TGTGCCAGCTGGGGGGAACAACGTTCACCCCTCCACTTT. It codes for CASWGEQRSPLHF.

The chain has TRBV18 and TRBJ1-1; D unclear. V was shortened by 6 bases and J by 1 base, with 12 bases between the two germline ends. Germline V CDR1 and CDR2: KGHSH, LQKENI. CDR3 length: 14 residues. The CDR3 nucleotides are TGTGCCAGCTCGTCAATCGCTGGGAACACTGAAGCTTTCTTT. Its translation: CASSSIAGNTEAFF.

The chain couples TRBV15 to TRBJ1-1; D is ambiguous. The V end lost 3 bases, the J end lost 4 bases, and 9 bases lay between the germline ends. The CDR3 loop spans 13 amino acids. The V gene's germline CDR1 is LNHNV and CDR2 YYDKDF (reference sequence). The CDR3 reads CATSSRRGTEAFF. The CDR3 nucleotides read TGTGCCACCAGCAGCAGGCGGGGCACTGAAGCTTTCTTT. Variable domain in full (rest from reference TRBV15 and TRBJ1-1): DAMVIQNPRYQVTQFGKPVTLSCSQTLNHNVMYWYQQKSSQAPKLLFHYYDKDFNNEADTPDNFQSRRPNTSFCFLDIRSPGLGDTAMYLCATSSRRGTEAFFGQGTRLTVV.

This clonotype was detected ten times or more. V usage is TRBV3-1 and J usage is TRBJ1-1; D gene uncertain. The V end was cut by 4 bases, the J end by 3 bases, with 6 bases between. The CDR3 sequence is 12 residues long. Per germline, CDR1 LGHDT and CDR2 YNNKEL (reference sequence). The CDR3 DNA reads TGTGCCAGCAGCCTCGGGCACACTGAAGCTTTCTTT. Encoded protein: CASSLGHTEAFF.

The chain carries TRBV6-5 and TRBJ2-7; 7 bases align to TRBD1. The CDR3 consists of 15 residues. V trimming: 5 bases; J trimming: 3 bases; junction bases outside the gene matches: 10. Germline V gives CDR1 MNHEY, CDR2 SVGAGI. In nucleotides, the CDR3 is TGTGCCAGCAGTGAAGCTGGGGACAGCAACTACGAGCAGTACTTC. Translating it yields CASSEAGDSNYEQYF.

The V gene is TRBV12-3 or TRBV12-4, the J gene TRBJ1-6, with D perhaps TRBD1 (6 bases). V was pared by 5 bases and J by 9 bases, with 8 bases between. The CDR3 runs to 12 residues. The CDR3 DNA reads as TGTGCCAGCAGTGGACAGAGTTCACCCCTCCACTTT. It specifies CASSGQSSPLHF.

A single count supports this clonotype. The chain couples TRBV12-3 or TRBV12-4 to TRBJ2-7; D is possibly TRBD1 (5 bases). V gave up 5 bases and J gave up 4 bases, with 9 bases separating them. This CDR3 is 12 amino acids long. DNA for the CDR3: TGTGCCAGCAGTGGCCCAGGGTACGAGCAGTACTTC. It encodes CASSGPGYEQYF.

This clonotype was observed a few times. The CDR3 region has the DNA TGTGCCAGCAGCTTGCCTGCAGATACGCAGTATTTT. It encodes CASSLPADTQYF. V and J are TRBV5-4 and TRBJ2-3; D unclear. V gave up 1 base and J gave up 4 bases, with 4 bases separating them. Germline loops: CDR1 SGHNT, CDR2 YYREEE (reference sequence). This CDR3 has 12 residues.

This chain uses TRBV30 with TRBJ2-3; D is undetermined. The CDR3 runs 12 residues. Trimming left V 2 bases short and J 3 bases short, with 6 bases between. The germline CDR1 and CDR2 sequences are GTSNPN and SVGIG (reference sequence). The CDR3 loop reads CAWSLRTDTQYF. The CDR3 region has the DNA TGTGCCTGGAGTTTGAGGACAGATACGCAGTATTTT.

The V and J genes are TRBV9 and TRBJ2-3; D is ambiguous. The CDR3 has 14 amino acids. Trimming pared 0 bases from V and 3 bases from J, leaving 8 bases between. CDR1 SGDLS and CDR2 YYNGEE come from the germline V gene. The CDR3 here is CASSVAQRTDTQYF. The CDR3 DNA reads as TGTGCCAGCAGCGTAGCTCAGCGAACAGATACGCAGTATTTT.

This clonotype appeared a few times. As DNA, the CDR3 is TGCAGTGCTAGAGCAAGGGGAGAGTCACCCCTCCACTTT. Amino acids: CSARARGESPLHF. The chain links TRBV20-1 to TRBJ1-6, with TRBD1 as a possible D gene (5 bases). Germline CDR1 DFQATT, CDR2 SNEGSKA (reference sequence). The V end was cut by 1 base, the J end by 10 bases, with 11 bases between. The CDR3 has 13 amino acids.

This clonotype was counted ten times or more. The V and J genes are TRBV2 and TRBJ1-5; D is uncertain. The V gene lost 2 bases and the J gene lost 5 bases, with 10 bases spanning the gap. This CDR3 is built from 14 residues. Germline lookup yields CDR1 SNHLY and CDR2 FYNNEI. The CDR3 sequence: CASSETGWDQPQHF. CDR3 nucleotides: TGTGCCAGCAGTGAAACCGGGTGGGATCAGCCCCAGCATTTT.

V gene TRBV29-1 combines with J gene TRBJ2-1; no clear D gene. The CDR3 extends over 12 amino acids. Germline loops: CDR1 SQVTM, CDR2 ANQGSEA. The germline V and J ends were trimmed by 0 bases and 4 bases, with 4 bases remaining between them. In DNA form, the CDR3 reads TGCAGCGTTGAAGAGCGGTACAATGAGCAGTTCTTC. Translation gives CSVEERYNEQFF.

This clonotype occurred a few times. This chain uses TRBV20-1 with TRBJ2-7, with D maybe TRBD2 (6 bases). Deletions cut 5 bases from V and 2 bases from J, with 10 bases between. Germline CDR1 DFQATT, CDR2 SNEGSKA (reference sequence). The CDR3 is made up of 12 amino acids. The CDR3 is CSASRGTYEQYF. The DNA for the CDR3 is TGCAGTGCTTCGCGGGGCACCTACGAGCAGTACTTC.

This clonotype was counted only a few times. The gene calls are TRBV24-1 and TRBJ2-5; no firm D call. CDR3 length equals 13 residues. Trimming shortened V by 0 bases and J by 3 bases, and 4 bases separated the two germline ends. Germline CDR1 and CDR2: KGHDR and SFDVKD. The CDR3 DNA follows: TGTGCCACCAGTGATTTGACGGAAGAGACCCAGTACTTC. Protein product: CATSDLTEETQYF.

The rearrangement links TRBV7-6 to TRBJ2-2; no reliable D call. The CDR3 runs 12 residues. Germline V gene lookup returns CDR1 SGHVS and CDR2 FNYEAQ. V was shortened by 3 bases and J by 8 bases, with 7 bases between the two germline ends. CDR3 in amino acids: CASSFRVGELFF. The CDR3 DNA reads as TGTGCCAGCAGCTTTCGCGTTGGGGAGCTGTTTTTT.